Shown below are 25 T cell receptor beta chains from a single sample sequenced in a study of blood T cell repertoires in COVID-19. Assay: immunoSEQ multiplex PCR; the TCRdb copy retains only in-frame clones and omits some. Of hundreds of thousands of clones listed, roughly 88% are singletons. Sequencing was done on a sample of peripheral blood. The origin of the receptors is a man aged 80 or over with acute or convalescent COVID-19.

A few counts support this clone. The chain is built from TRBV7-2 and TRBJ1-6; maybe TRBD1 (5 bases). V shed 2 bases and J shed 5 bases, with 10 bases lying between them. This CDR3 has 15 residues. The germline V gene has CDR1 SGHTA and CDR2 FQGNSA. In nucleotides, the CDR3 is TGTGCCAGCAGCTTATCAGGGTCAAATAATTCACCCCTCCACTTT. It specifies CASSLSGSNNSPLHF. Complete variable domain (other parts from reference TRBV7-2 and TRBJ1-6): GAGVSQSPSNKVTEKGKDVELRCDPISGHTALYWYRQSLGQGLEFLIYFQGNSAPDKSGLPSDRFSAERTGGSVSTLTIQRTQQEDSAVYLCASSLSGSNNSPLHFGNGTRLTVT.

V gene TRBV7-6 combines with J gene TRBJ2-5; TRBD2 matches at 7 bases. With V trimmed by 4 bases and J by 1 base, 3 bases remained unmatched. CDR1 and CDR2 from the germline V gene are SGHVS and FNYEAQ. The CDR3 loop spans 14 amino acids. CDR3 in amino acids: CASSSGLVQETQYF. CDR3 coding DNA: TGTGCCAGCAGCTCCGGACTAGTCCAAGAGACCCAGTACTTC. The variable domain in full, completed from reference TRBV7-6 and TRBJ2-5, reads GAGVSQSPRYKVTKRGQDVALRCDPISGHVSLYWYRQALGQGPEFLTYFNYEAQQDKSGLPNDRFSAERPEGSISTLTIQRTEQRDSAMYRCASSSGLVQETQYFGPGTRLLVL.

CDR3 region: CASSHPGQVTYEQYF. In DNA form, the CDR3 reads TGCGCCAGCAGCCACCCGGGACAGGTAACCTACGAGCAGTACTTC. V usage is TRBV4-1 and J usage is TRBJ2-7, with 8 bases lining up with TRBD1. Germline V lookup: CDR1 MGHRA, CDR2 YSYEKL. The CDR3 runs to 15 residues. Trimming cost V 3 bases and J 2 bases; bases outside gene matches: 6.

The chain recombines TRBV28 with TRBJ2-7, with 11 bases aligning to TRBD2. This CDR3 comprises 14 residues. V dropped 6 bases and J dropped 6; count of bases not matched to a gene: 7. CDR1 and CDR2 from the germline V gene are MDHEN and SYDVKM. CDR3 coding DNA: TGTGCCAGCAGACCCACCGGGACTAGCGGCGAGCAGTACTTC. It encodes CASRPTGTSGEQYF.

The chain links TRBV3-1 (or the pseudogene TRBV3-2) to TRBJ1-2; 7 nucleotides line up with TRBD1. This CDR3 is 14 amino acids long. CDR1 and CDR2 (germline): LGHDT, YNNKEL (reference sequence). The J segment lost 2 bases and the V segment lost 4 bases, leaving 4 bases of the junction unmatched. The CDR3, as DNA: TGTGCCAGCAGCCTCAGGGGGGACAACTATGGCTACACCTTC. Protein: CASSLRGDNYGYTF.

The V gene is TRBV2, the J gene TRBJ1-1, with 8 bases matching TRBD1. The germline gives CDR1 SNHLY, CDR2 FYNNEI. The junction had 7 bases not matched to a gene; V was cut back by 7 bases and J by 6 bases. The CDR3 runs to 13 residues. CDR3 sequence (DNA): TGTGCCAGCAAGGGGACAGGCCCCCCTGAAGCTTTCTTT. Residues: CASKGTGPPEAFF.

This sequence joins TRBV5-4 and TRBJ2-5; perhaps TRBD1 as D (6 bases). The CDR3 contains 13 residues. V dropped 4 bases and J dropped 4 bases, with 11 bases sitting between them. Germline assignment: CDR1 SGHNT and CDR2 YYREEE (reference sequence). In DNA, the CDR3 is TGTGCCAGCAGCGTGCAGGGGTCAGAGACCCAGTACTTC. It translates to CASSVQGSETQYF.

This chain connects TRBV5-4 to TRBJ2-2; 7 nucleotides match TRBD1. The CDR3 covers 15 residues. V lost 2 bases, J lost 5 bases, and 6 bases stayed unmatched. Per germline, CDR1 SGHNT and CDR2 YYREEE (reference sequence). The CDR3 DNA sequence: TGTGCCAGCAGCTTAGAAGGGGGCATGACCGGGGAGCTGTTTTTT. The encoded protein is CASSLEGGMTGELFF.

In its sample, this clone was seen a few times. The chain recombines TRBV5-8 with TRBJ1-6; 9 bases fit TRBD1. Trimming at V came to 3 bases and at J to 7 bases, leaving 8 bases not matched to a gene. This CDR3 is built from 16 residues. In germline, CDR1 is SGHTS, CDR2 YDEGEE. CDR3 coding DNA: TGTGCCAGCAGCTCACAGGGGGCCGTGGGCAATTCACCCCTCCACTTT. It specifies CASSSQGAVGNSPLHF.

This clone was seen only a few times. The chain links TRBV19 to TRBJ1-2; 10 bases line up with TRBD1. Trimming took 4 bases from V and 7 from J; bases not matched to a gene: 9. This CDR3 has 15 residues. Germline loops: CDR1 LNHDA, CDR2 SQIVND (reference sequence). CDR3 loop: CASSRAGTGAVGYTF. The CDR3 DNA follows: TGTGCCAGTAGTAGAGCCGGGACAGGGGCCGTTGGCTACACCTTC.

This rearrangement joins TRBV6-6 to TRBJ2-5; 10 bases match TRBD1. Unmatched junction bases numbered 12, after V lost 7 bases and J lost 4 bases. Germline V lookup: CDR1 MNHNY, CDR2 SVGAGI (reference sequence). The CDR3 length is 16 residues. Here the CDR3 reads CASNLAGTGVRETQYF. The CDR3 DNA sequence: TGTGCCAGCAACCTCGCCGGGACAGGGGTTCGAGAGACCCAGTACTTC.

J is TRBJ1-4 and V is TRBV28, with D possibly matching TRBD1 (5 bases). The CDR3 spans 13 residues. V shed 10 bases and J shed 3 bases, with 12 bases lying between them. From germline, CDR1 is MDHEN and CDR2 SYDVKM. This CDR3 reads CANSRGANEKLFF. CDR3 nucleotides: TGTGCCAACTCGCGGGGGGCTAATGAAAAACTGTTTTTT.

The J gene is TRBJ1-2, the V gene TRBV2, with 10 bases fitting TRBD1. Germline V gene sequence: CDR1 SNHLY, CDR2 FYNNEI. The CDR3 spans 14 residues. With 4 bases clipped from V and 4 bases from J, the junction kept 3 bases outside the gene matches. This CDR3 is CASSVRDRGYGYTF. The CDR3, as DNA: TGTGCCAGCAGTGTGCGGGACAGGGGCTATGGCTACACCTTC.

The chain is built from TRBV19 and TRBJ2-2, with D hard to call. CDR1 and CDR2 from the germline V gene are LNHDA and SQIVND (reference sequence). The CDR3 runs to 11 residues. The ends were cut back, 8 bases at V and 1 base at J, with 2 bases in the middle. CDR3 bases: TGTGCCAGTCGGAACACCGGGGAGCTGTTTTTT. Translation gives CASRNTGELFF.

V usage is TRBV19 and J usage is TRBJ2-1; 16 bases map to TRBD2. The CDR3 covers 16 residues. Germline CDR1 LNHDA, CDR2 SQIVND (reference sequence). V shed 7 bases, J shed 2 bases, and the junction held 2 bases outside the gene matches. The CDR3 sequence: CASIGTSGGAYNEQFF. The DNA of the CDR3 is TGTGCCAGTATTGGGACTAGCGGGGGGGCCTACAATGAGCAGTTCTTC. Full variable domain (missing parts from reference TRBV19 and TRBJ2-1): DGGITQSPKYLFRKEGQNVTLSCEQNLNHDAMYWYRQDPGQGLRLIYYSQIVNDFQKGDIAEGYSVSREKKESFPLTVTSAQKNPTAFYLCASIGTSGGAYNEQFFGPGTRLTVL.

CDR3 sequence (DNA): TGTGCCAGCAGTCGTGGACTAGCGGAGATCACAGATACGCAGTATTTT. Encoded protein: CASSRGLAEITDTQYF. This rearrangement joins TRBV28 to TRBJ2-3; the match to TRBD2 covers 10 bases. V shed 5 bases and J 2 bases; nucleotides not matched to a gene: 7. Per the germline V gene, CDR1 is MDHEN and CDR2 is SYDVKM. CDR3 length: 16 amino acids. The whole variable domain, remainder taken from reference TRBV28 and TRBJ2-3, is DVKVTQSSRYLVKRTGEKVFLECVQDMDHENMFWYRQDPGLGLRLIYFSYDVKMKEKGDIPEGYSVSREKKERFSLILESASTNQTSMYLCASSRGLAEITDTQYFGPGTRLTVL.

The chain couples TRBV5-6 to TRBJ1-1, with D maybe TRBD1 (5 bases). Trimming stripped 0 bases from V and 1 base from J, with 13 bases between. CDR1 and CDR2 from the germline V gene are SGHDT and YYEEEE. This CDR3 region has 16 residues. The CDR3 sequence: CASSLDGGRANTEAFF. The CDR3 coding sequence is TGTGCCAGCAGCTTGGATGGCGGCAGGGCGAACACTGAAGCTTTCTTT.

The V and J genes are TRBV6-5 and TRBJ1-1; possibly TRBD1 for D (6 bases). V was pared by 6 bases and J by 4 bases, with 15 bases between. The CDR3 has 14 amino acids. Germline-derived CDR1 and CDR2 are MNHEY and SVGAGI. The CDR3 loop reads CASRRPQGSTEAFF. Written as DNA, the CDR3 is TGTGCCAGCAGGCGGCCCCAGGGGAGCACTGAAGCTTTCTTT.

The rearrangement joins TRBV7-2 to TRBJ1-4; 7 bases are a match to TRBD1. Germline V CDR1 and CDR2: SGHTA, FQGNSA. V lost 4 bases, J lost 3 bases, and 2 bases stayed unmatched. The CDR3 spans 14 residues. The CDR3 DNA follows: TGTGCCAGCAGCTGGACAGGAGCTAATGAAAAACTGTTTTTT. Translating it yields CASSWTGANEKLFF. The entire variable domain, with the rest obtained from reference TRBV7-2 and TRBJ1-4, is as follows: GAGVSQSPSNKVTEKGKDVELRCDPISGHTALYWYRQSLGQGLEFLIYFQGNSAPDKSGLPSDRFSAERTGGSVSTLTIQRTQQEDSAVYLCASSWTGANEKLFFGSGTQLSVL.

The V and J genes are TRBV2 and TRBJ2-7; a weak D match, TRBD2 (6 bases). Germline CDR1 SNHLY, CDR2 FYNNEI. V lost 6 bases and J lost 7, with 22 bases in between. The CDR3 spans 15 residues. The DNA for the CDR3 is TGTGCCAGCAGCAGAACCGGGACTGGTTTTGTAGAGCAGTACTTC. It codes for CASSRTGTGFVEQYF.

This sequence joins TRBV19 and TRBJ1-2; 10 bases are shared with TRBD1. V dropped 4 bases and J dropped 2; count of bases not matched to a gene: 7. The CDR3 has 16 amino acids. Germline lookup yields CDR1 LNHDA and CDR2 SQIVND (reference sequence). The CDR3 region is CASSTSDRGRNYGYTF. For the CDR3, the DNA is TGTGCCAGTAGTACGTCAGACAGGGGGCGAAACTATGGCTACACCTTC.

The chain recombines TRBV6-2 or TRBV6-3 with TRBJ1-5; D may be TRBD1 (6 bases). V lost 2 bases and J lost 3, with 20 bases in between. Germline CDR1 and CDR2: MNHEY and SVGEGT. The CDR3 loop spans 18 amino acids. The CDR3 is CASSYTQRHGQNNQPQHF. The CDR3 region has the DNA TGTGCCAGCAGTTACACACAACGACACGGACAGAACAATCAGCCCCAGCATTTT.

The chain joins TRBV2 to TRBJ2-1, with 7 bases that match TRBD2. Germline V gene sequence: CDR1 SNHLY, CDR2 FYNNEI. After removal of 7 bases from V and 2 bases from J, the junction contained 14 bases not matched to a gene. CDR3 size: 17 residues. Here the CDR3 reads CASTQTRASGTYNEQFF. The CDR3, as DNA: TGTGCCAGCACCCAAACTCGGGCTAGCGGAACCTACAATGAGCAGTTCTTC.

The V and J genes are TRBV6-5 and TRBJ1-2, with D perhaps TRBD1 (5 bases). Germline V lookup: CDR1 MNHEY, CDR2 SVGAGI. The CDR3 runs 12 residues. V lost 0 bases and J lost 8, with 7 bases in between. This chain's CDR3 is CASSYSWGGYTF. The DNA of the CDR3 is TGTGCCAGCAGTTACTCATGGGGCGGCTACACCTTC.

The chain is built from TRBV28 and TRBJ2-1; 13 bases are a match to TRBD2. This CDR3 is 18 amino acids long. V shed 6 bases, J shed 6 bases, and the junction held 14 bases outside the gene matches. CDR1 and CDR2 from the germline V gene are MDHEN and SYDVKM. The CDR3 nucleotides are TGTGCCAGCAGCCTTTTCGGGACTAGCGGGACCCAACCCAATGAGCAGTTCTTC. Its translation: CASSLFGTSGTQPNEQFF.